Sequencing of this TCR beta chain was carried out in a study of PD-1 blockade in classical Hodgkin lymphoma. Study-wide context: Treatment was intravenous nivolumab, 3 mg/kg every 2 weeks, until progression. Study outcomes and limitations: By C4D1 there was a significant rise in CD4+ TCR diversity but not in CD8+ TCR diversity. A reduction in baseline TCR diversity was reportedly seen in newly diagnosed patients relative to healthy donors.

Notes on this clone: No antigen is known for it.

TCRdb's copy holds only in-frame clones and misses some; the assay was immunoSEQ multiplex PCR. The table includes 64,000 or so clones, roughly nine tenths detected once. V lost 2 bases, J lost 5 bases, and 10 bases lay in between. Germline values: CDR1 LNHDA, CDR2 SQIVND (reference sequence). The CDR3 sequence is 15 residues long. The time point denotes: cycle 4 day 1 (C4D1), after more than five weeks of nivolumab. Each patient experienced a relapse that followed autologous stem cell transplantation, and brentuximab vedotin exposure varied. The V and J genes are TRBV19 and TRBJ1-6; D remains unclear. Sequencing used peripheral blood mononuclear cells (PBMCs), obtained before the fourth cycle of nivolumab. This TCR was sampled from a human donor with classical Hodgkin lymphoma. Here the CDR3 DNA reads TGTGCCAGTAGTATAAGGCAGCCCCATAATTCACCCCTCCACTTT. This encodes CASSIRQPHNSPLHF.